A single sample is the source of the 25 T cell receptor beta chains below, sequenced in a study of shared clonotypes between healthy human individuals. Clones were sequenced by immunoSEQ multiplex PCR, and TCRdb holds only the in-frame ones, with some missing. The sample yields some 2 million clones, approximately 94% seen once. CD45RO-negative, CCR7-positively selected cells formed the naive CD8 fraction, excluding terminally differentiated effector memory CD45RA+ cells. The sample comprised naive CD8+ T cells sorted from blood. The source of these receptors is a young man in good health.

V is TRBV5-1 and J is TRBJ2-1, with 13 bases matching TRBD2. The CDR3 runs to 16 residues. The V and J ends lost 3 bases and 4 bases, in that order; junction bases with no gene match: 4. Germline CDR1 SGHRS, CDR2 YFSETQ. CDR3 loop: CASSWGTSGIYNEQFF. As DNA, the CDR3 is TGCGCCAGCAGCTGGGGGACTAGCGGGATTTACAATGAGCAGTTCTTC. Supplemented by reference TRBV5-1 and TRBJ2-1, the full variable domain reads KAGVTQTPRYLIKTRGQQVTLSCSPISGHRSVSWYQQTPGQGLQFLFEYFSETQRNKGNFPGRFSGRQFSNSRSEMNVSTLELGDSALYLCASSWGTSGIYNEQFFGPGTRLTVL.

The chain combines TRBV5-6 with TRBJ1-6; TRBD1 might be the D (5 bases). The V end was cut by 3 bases, the J end by 6 bases, with 13 bases between. The CDR3 spans 15 residues. Germline V gene lookup returns CDR1 SGHDT and CDR2 YYEEEE. CDR3 sequence reads: CASSSNGHFNSPLHF. CDR3 nucleotides: TGTGCCAGCAGCTCGAATGGACACTTTAATTCACCCCTCCACTTT.

The rearrangement uses TRBV5-1 and TRBJ1-5; the match to TRBD1 covers 9 bases. The CDR3 is 15 residues long. Germline lookup yields CDR1 SGHRS and CDR2 YFSETQ. Germline trimming cut 3 bases from V and 3 bases from J; bases unmatched to any gene: 4. CDR3 DNA: TGCGCCAGCAGCTGGACAGGGGTTGACAATCAGCCCCAGCATTTT. Its translation is CASSWTGVDNQPQHF.

The chain is built from TRBV7-2 and TRBJ2-7; D is uncertain. Germline V CDR1 and CDR2: SGHTA, FQGNSA. The V and J ends lost 3 bases and 2 bases respectively, with 8 bases between them. This CDR3 has 13 residues. The CDR3 loop reads CASSLRFPYEQYF. CDR3 DNA sequence: TGTGCCAGCAGCTTGAGGTTCCCCTACGAGCAGTACTTC.

On this clone: Different DNA sequences within this sample yield the same CDR3. The chain uses TRBV6-5 and TRBJ1-2; D remains unclear. CDR1 MNHEY and CDR2 SVGAGI come from the germline V gene. Deletions cut 0 bases from V and 8 bases from J, with 10 bases between. The CDR3 runs 13 residues. Here the CDR3 DNA reads TGTGCCAGCAGTTACTCAGAGGGCGGGGGCTACACCTTC. It yields the protein CASSYSEGGGYTF.

This rearrangement joins TRBV11-2 to TRBJ2-3; D ambiguous. V lost 6 bases and J 2 bases, leaving 15 bases between the germline ends. The CDR3 loop spans 15 amino acids. CDR1 and CDR2 (germline): SGHAT, FQNNGV. CDR3 in DNA: TGTGCCAGCAGGACTCCGAACTACTACACAGATACGCAGTATTTT. Protein product: CASRTPNYYTDTQYF.

V is TRBV27 and J is TRBJ2-6, with D uncertain. CDR1 is MNHEY and CDR2 is SMNVEV in the germline V gene (reference sequence). The V and J ends lost 9 bases and 0 bases respectively, with 6 bases between them. The CDR3 spans 13 residues. The CDR3 DNA reads TGTGCCAGTCGACCCTCTGGGGCCAACGTCCTGACTTTC. This sequence encodes CASRPSGANVLTF.

The genes are TRBV27 and TRBJ2-3, with D perhaps being TRBD1 or TRBD2 (5 bases each). Deletions cut 3 bases from V and 1 base from J, with 20 bases between. Germline values: CDR1 MNHEY, CDR2 SMNVEV (reference sequence). CDR3 length: 18 residues. The CDR3 protein is CASSLSVSGTQGTDTQYF. The CDR3, as DNA: TGTGCCAGCAGTTTGTCTGTCTCGGGGACCCAGGGCACAGATACGCAGTATTTT.

The chain has TRBV5-1 and TRBJ2-1; D tentatively reads TRBD1 or TRBD2 (5 bases each). The V end was cut by 4 bases, the J end by 5 bases, with 10 bases between. This CDR3 contains 13 residues. The germline V gene encodes CDR1 SGHRS and CDR2 YFSETQ. CDR3 nucleotides: TGCGCCAGCAGCGTGGGGGACCACAATGAGCAGTTCTTC. This encodes CASSVGDHNEQFF.

The J gene is TRBJ2-1, the V gene TRBV10-3; D gene uncertain. The CDR3 runs 13 residues. CDR1 is ENHRY, CDR2 SYGVKD, per germline. V was shortened by 9 bases and J by 9 bases, with 18 bases between the two germline ends. The CDR3 region is CAMKDNGWPEQFF. The CDR3 bases are TGTGCCATGAAAGACAATGGGTGGCCTGAGCAGTTCTTC.

The chain links TRBV4-1 to TRBJ2-7; D remains unclear. Trimming stripped 3 bases from V and 2 bases from J, with 8 bases between. Looked up from germline, CDR1 is MGHRA and CDR2 is YSYEKL. The CDR3 has 13 amino acids. CDR3 sequence: CASSHGVAYEQYF. The CDR3 bases are TGCGCCAGCAGCCATGGGGTGGCCTACGAGCAGTACTTC.

CDR3 sequence reads: CASSPWSGHEELFF. DNA of the CDR3: TGCGCCAGCAGCCCGTGGTCTGGGCATGAGGAACTGTTTTTT. V gene TRBV5-1 combines with J gene TRBJ1-4; no firm D call. This CDR3 contains 14 residues. V lost 4 bases and J 12 bases, leaving 19 bases between the germline ends. Germline loops: CDR1 SGHRS, CDR2 YFSETQ.

V gene TRBV29-1 combines with J gene TRBJ2-3; unclear D gene. Germline V gives CDR1 SQVTM, CDR2 ANQGSEA. Trimming removed 3 bases at V and 0 bases at J, with 16 bases between. The length of the CDR3 is 16 residues. As DNA, the CDR3 is TGCAGCGTTGATTTGTCCCTGGCTCGCAGCACAGATACGCAGTATTTT. It is translated as CSVDLSLARSTDTQYF.

The table lists this clone with a few counts. V gene TRBV4-1 combines with J gene TRBJ1-2; no definite D call. Germline CDR1 is MGHRA and CDR2 is YSYEKL. The CDR3 totals 16 residues. V gave up 0 bases and J gave up 3 bases, with 14 bases separating them. CDR3 bases: TGCGCCAGCAGCCAAGAGCCGAGTGGCAGCTACTATGGCTACACCTTC. As protein: CASSQEPSGSYYGYTF.

Note on this clone: Other nucleotide sequences from this sample produce the same CDR3. V usage is TRBV4-1 and J usage is TRBJ2-7, with unresolved D. In germline, CDR1 is MGHRA, CDR2 YSYEKL. CDR3 length equals 12 residues. V lost 1 base, J lost 3 bases, and 4 bases lay in between. The CDR3 sequence is CASSQAGYEQYF. The DNA of the CDR3 is TGCGCCAGCAGCCAAGCGGGCTACGAGCAGTACTTC.

The V gene is TRBV7-9, the J gene TRBJ1-1; weak D call: TRBD1 (5 bases). The ends were cut back, 3 bases at V and 11 bases at J, with 13 bases in the middle. Germline V gene sequence: CDR1 SEHNR, CDR2 FQNEAQ (reference sequence). This CDR3 region has 12 residues. CDR3 nucleotides: TGTGCCAGCAGCTTGTGGGAGGGGCCCGCTTTCTTT. It translates to CASSLWEGPAFF.

The DNA of the CDR3 is TGTGCCTGGACGGGAAGGGGGGGCACCTACAATGAGCAGTTCTTC. Encoded protein: CAWTGRGGTYNEQFF. The rearrangement joins TRBV30 to TRBJ2-1; D is possibly TRBD2 (7 bases). V gave up 4 bases and J gave up 2 bases, with 15 bases separating them. This CDR3 spans 15 amino acids. Germline assignment: CDR1 GTSNPN and CDR2 SVGIG (reference sequence).

The chain employs TRBV11-2 and TRBJ2-7, with 11 positions matching TRBD1. The CDR3 loop spans 15 amino acids. J gave up 0 bases and V 5 bases, and 3 bases lay outside the gene matches. CDR1 and CDR2 from the germline V gene are SGHAT and FQNNGV. CDR3 nucleotide sequence: TGTGCCAGCAGCCCGGGACAGGGGGACTCCTACGAGCAGTACTTC. It encodes CASSPGQGDSYEQYF.

This rearrangement joins TRBV7-9 to TRBJ1-1, with 7 bases that match TRBD1. Germline assignment: CDR1 SEHNR and CDR2 FQNEAQ (reference sequence). Trimming cost V 6 bases and J 4 bases; bases outside gene matches: 14. The CDR3 has 16 amino acids. CDR3 DNA sequence: TGTGCCAGCAGATTCGGAACCGGGACAGAGGGCACTGAAGCTTTCTTT. Translated: CASRFGTGTEGTEAFF.

In the case of this clone: Given a much more abundant clone one base away, this may be a read error. Other DNA sequences from this sample encode an identical CDR3 as well. The chain joins TRBV4-1 to TRBJ2-7; 11 bases match TRBD2. The CDR3 is made up of 14 amino acids. Germline V lookup: CDR1 MGHRA, CDR2 YSYEKL. The ends lost 1 base at V and 4 bases at J; junction bases unmatched: 0. The CDR3 is CASSQGTSGYEQYF. The CDR3, as DNA: TGCGCCAGCAGCCAAGGGACTAGCGGGTACGAGCAGTACTTC.

This clone has just one count. The chain couples TRBV6-1 to TRBJ1-5; 8 nucleotides agree with TRBD1. V was pared by 7 bases and J by 4 bases, with 9 bases of the junction left unmatched. CDR1 is MNHNS, CDR2 SASEGT, per germline. This CDR3 has 15 amino acids. The CDR3: CASTPDREGNQPQHF. The CDR3 DNA is TGTGCCAGCACCCCGGACAGGGAAGGAAATCAGCCCCAGCATTTT.

The rearrangement uses TRBV6-6 and TRBJ2-1; TRBD2 aligns across 10 bases. The CDR3 loop spans 14 amino acids. Per the germline V gene, CDR1 is MNHNY and CDR2 is SVGAGI (reference sequence). Trimming at V came to 4 bases and at J to 3 bases, leaving 0 bases not matched to a gene. The CDR3 nucleotides are TGTGCCAGCAGTTGGACTAGCGGCTACAATGAGCAGTTCTTC. Its protein product is CASSWTSGYNEQFF.

There are a few counts of this clone. The J gene is TRBJ2-7, the V gene TRBV4-1; D may be TRBD2 (6 bases). V lost 2 bases to trimming and J lost 0 bases, with 11 bases between them. Germline CDR1 and CDR2: MGHRA and YSYEKL. The CDR3 spans 15 residues. Here the CDR3 DNA reads TGCGCCAGCAGCCAACCACTGGAGGGCTCCTACGAGCAGTACTTC. This sequence encodes CASSQPLEGSYEQYF.

The V gene is TRBV6-1, the J gene TRBJ1-6, with TRBD1 matching 7 bases. Germline loops: CDR1 MNHNS, CDR2 SASEGT. The CDR3 is made up of 17 amino acids. V dropped 3 bases and J dropped 0; count of bases not matched to a gene: 5. The CDR3 protein is CASSDQGQRSYNSPLHF. The CDR3 DNA reads TGTGCCAGCAGTGATCAGGGACAGCGCTCCTATAATTCACCCCTCCACTTT.

The rearrangement uses TRBV9 and TRBJ2-2, with TRBD1 matching over 9 bases. Germline CDR1 is SGDLS and CDR2 is YYNGEE. The CDR3 totals 16 residues. V lost 3 bases to trimming and J lost 6 bases; unmatched junction nucleotides: 9. CDR3: CASSAPGQGVAGELFF. As DNA, the CDR3 is TGTGCCAGCAGCGCACCGGGACAGGGTGTCGCCGGGGAGCTGTTTTTT.